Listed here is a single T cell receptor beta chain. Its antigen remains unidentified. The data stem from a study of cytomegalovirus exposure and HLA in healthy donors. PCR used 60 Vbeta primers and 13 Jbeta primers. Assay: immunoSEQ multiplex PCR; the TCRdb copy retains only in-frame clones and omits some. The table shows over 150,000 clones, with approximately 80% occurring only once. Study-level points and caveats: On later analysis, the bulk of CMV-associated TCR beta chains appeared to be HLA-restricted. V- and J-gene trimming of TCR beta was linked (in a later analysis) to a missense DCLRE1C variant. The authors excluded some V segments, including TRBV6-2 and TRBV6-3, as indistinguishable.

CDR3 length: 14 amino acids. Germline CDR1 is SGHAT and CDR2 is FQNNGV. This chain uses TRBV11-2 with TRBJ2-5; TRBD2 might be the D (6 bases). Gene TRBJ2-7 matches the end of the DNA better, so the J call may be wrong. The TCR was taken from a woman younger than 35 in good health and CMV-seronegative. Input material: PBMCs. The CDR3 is CASSPGVGPYEQYF. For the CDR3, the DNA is TGTGCCAGCAGCCCGGGGGTAGGCCCCTACGAGCAGTACTTC.